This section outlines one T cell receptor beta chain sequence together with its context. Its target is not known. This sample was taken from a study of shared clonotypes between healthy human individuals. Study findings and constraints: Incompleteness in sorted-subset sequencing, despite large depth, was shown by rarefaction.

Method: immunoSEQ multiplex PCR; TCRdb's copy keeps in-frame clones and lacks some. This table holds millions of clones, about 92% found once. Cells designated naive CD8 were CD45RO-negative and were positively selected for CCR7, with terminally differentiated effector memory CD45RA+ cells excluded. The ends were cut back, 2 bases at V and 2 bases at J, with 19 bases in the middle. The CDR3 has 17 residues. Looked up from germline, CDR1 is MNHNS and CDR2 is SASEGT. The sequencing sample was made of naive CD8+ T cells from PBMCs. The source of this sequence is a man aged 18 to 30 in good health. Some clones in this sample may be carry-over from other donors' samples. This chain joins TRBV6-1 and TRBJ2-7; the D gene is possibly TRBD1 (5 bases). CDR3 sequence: CASSELGQPFLTYEQYF. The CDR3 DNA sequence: TGTGCCAGCAGTGAACTTGGACAACCTTTCTTAACCTACGAGCAGTACTTC.